The 12 T cell receptor beta chains below all came from one sample that was sequenced in a study of T and B cells in COVID-19 patients. TRB rearrangements were amplified by multiplex PCR with BIOMED2 TRB-A/B primers. TCRdb processed the multiplex PCR reads anew with MiXCR; each CDR3 protein has one entry. The sample has some 6,300 distinct CDR3 sequences, more than 25% seen once. Each TRB amplification used roughly 230-550 ng of genomic DNA from blood. Material for sequencing was blood. The receptors were gathered from a human donor with active COVID-19.

CDR3 residues: CASSPLARGGPGANVLTF. As DNA, the CDR3 is TGTGCCAGCAGCCCTCTAGCCAGGGGAGGGCCTGGGGCCAACGTCCTGACTTTC. This chain joins TRBV11-2 and TRBJ2-6; D is perhaps TRBD2 (7 bases). Trimming shortened V by 5 bases and J by 2 bases, and 19 bases separated the two germline ends. The CDR3 is 18 residues long. CDR1 is SGHAT, CDR2 FQNNGV, per germline.

This clonotype is medium-sized (0.01 to 0.1%) in the sample. The chain joins TRBV12-3 or TRBV12-4 to TRBJ2-3; possible D gene TRBD2, 6 bases. The V and J ends lost 5 bases and 0 bases respectively, with 9 bases between them. This CDR3 comprises 14 residues. CDR3 DNA sequence: TGTGCCAGCAGTCCAAGCGGGAGCACAGATACGCAGTATTTT. Translated: CASSPSGSTDTQYF.

The chain joins TRBV5-5 to TRBJ1-2, with a weak D call TRBD1 (5 bases). CDR1 is SGHKS and CDR2 is YYEKEE in the germline V gene (reference sequence). The CDR3 is 12 residues long. Between the trimmed V and J ends, which lost 0 bases and 10 bases, there was a span of 10 bases. The CDR3 sequence is CASSLGAGNYTF. DNA of the CDR3: TGTGCCAGCAGCTTGGGGGCAGGGAACTACACCTTC.

This clonotype has a single count. J is TRBJ2-5 and V is TRBV29-1; TRBD2 agrees at 11 bases. With 1 base clipped from V and 5 bases from J, the junction kept 3 bases outside the gene matches. Germline V lookup: CDR1 SQVTM, CDR2 ANQGSEA. The CDR3 runs 14 residues. The CDR3 reads CSVEGVAGGETQYF. CDR3 bases: TGCAGCGTTGAAGGGGTAGCGGGAGGGGAGACCCAGTACTTC.

Turning to this clonotype: With a much larger clone just one base away, this may be a read error. This CDR3 is missing its conserved last phenylalanine or tryptophan, likely due to a read error. This rearrangement joins TRBV19 to TRBJ2-2, with 9 bases fitting TRBD1. V gave up 3 bases and J gave up 3 bases; unmatched junction bases: 8. Germline V gene data show CDR1 as LNHDA and CDR2 as SQIVND (reference sequence). The CDR3 runs to 17 residues. In nucleotides, the CDR3 is TGTGCCAGTAGTATCCTACGGACAGGGGTTGACACCGGGGAGCTGTTTCTT. Translation: CASSILRTGVDTGELFL.

CDR3 amino acids: CSALSTSGGETQYF. Written as DNA, the CDR3 is TGCAGTGCTCTCTCTACAAGCGGGGGTGAGACCCAGTACTTC. The chain uses TRBV20-1 and TRBJ2-5, with TRBD2 matching 8 bases. The CDR3 is 14 amino acids. J gave up 5 bases and V 5 bases, and 10 bases lay outside the gene matches. Germline V gene data show CDR1 as DFQATT and CDR2 as SNEGSKA (reference sequence).

This clonotype turned up a few times. The genes are TRBV20-1 and TRBJ2-1, with D unresolved. The V gene's germline CDR1 is DFQATT and CDR2 SNEGSKA (reference sequence). This CDR3 region has 13 residues. V was clipped by 5 bases and J by 6 bases, with 14 bases between them. CDR3 bases: TGCAGTGCTGAAGGACCAGGTGTCAATGAGCAGTTCTTC. Its translation: CSAEGPGVNEQFF.

The rearrangement joins TRBV5-1 to TRBJ2-3; the D is unclear. This CDR3 spans 13 amino acids. Germline assignment: CDR1 SGHRS and CDR2 YFSETQ. The V gene lost 0 bases and the J gene lost 4 bases, with 6 bases spanning the gap. The CDR3 coding sequence is TGCGCCAGCAGCTTGGCCGAGGCAGATACGCAGTATTTT. Its protein is CASSLAEADTQYF.

This chain connects TRBV13 to TRBJ2-7, with 11 bases identical to TRBD2. CDR1 PRHDT and CDR2 FYEKMQ come from the germline V gene (reference sequence). The J segment lost 9 bases and the V segment lost 4 bases, leaving 8 bases of the junction unmatched. CDR3 length: 14 residues. The CDR3 nucleotides are TGTGCCAGCAGCTCTAGACTAGCGGGACGAGGGCAGTACTTC. As protein: CASSSRLAGRGQYF.

The chain couples TRBV6-2 or TRBV6-3 to TRBJ2-3; D is perhaps TRBD2 (5 bases). The CDR3 is 14 residues long. Trimming cost V 6 bases and J 2 bases, with 12 bases left between them. Germline V gene data show CDR1 as MNHEY and CDR2 as SVGEGT. CDR3 region: CASSLRGYTDTQYF. CDR3 in DNA: TGTGCCAGCAGCCTACGCGGGTACACAGATACGCAGTATTTT.

This clonotype was observed once. The V and J genes are TRBV18 and TRBJ2-7, with a possible D match to TRBD2 (6 bases). Germline V gene lookup returns CDR1 KGHSH and CDR2 LQKENI. Trimming took 2 bases from V and 2 from J, leaving 13 bases between them. The CDR3 extends over 15 amino acids. CDR3 loop: CASSPRTIGAYEQYF. The CDR3 DNA sequence: TGTGCCAGCTCACCAAGGACTATCGGGGCCTACGAGCAGTACTTC.

The genes are TRBV6-2 or TRBV6-3 and TRBJ1-5; 7 positions agree with TRBD1. V shed 0 bases and J 4 bases; nucleotides not matched to a gene: 9. Germline V CDR1 and CDR2: MNHEY, SVGEGT. The CDR3 extends over 17 amino acids. For the CDR3, the DNA is TGTGCCAGCAGTTACTCGAAAGGGGGCGGTGGAAATCAGCCCCAGCATTTT. Residues: CASSYSKGGGGNQPQHF.